Listed here is a single T cell receptor beta chain. Its specificity is not known. Profiling relied on immunoSEQ multiplex PCR, and the TCRdb table lists in-frame clones only, not all of them. Here the sample spans 300,000 to 450,000 clones, around 84% being singletons. This entry is derived from a study of Ad26.COV2.S vaccination and SARS-CoV-2 variants. For the study at large: Participants got Ad26.COV2.S intramuscularly, once or twice 56 days apart.

General study findings and limits: Vaccinees and placebo recipients showed similar non-spike TCR breadth.

Treatment in this sample: about 20 received Ad26.COV2.S at low or high dose, single or two shots; about 5 received placebo; per-sample allocation not given. Samples were taken on day 63 after the first vaccine or placebo injection. V was pared by 4 bases and J by 2 bases, with 4 bases of the junction left unmatched. Per germline, CDR1 MGHRA and CDR2 YSYEKL. This CDR3 has 14 amino acids. This sequence was found in a person aged 18-65 years who received the Ad26.COV2.S COVID-19 vaccine or a placebo. The rearrangement joins TRBV4-1 to TRBJ1-2; 7 bases fit TRBD1. The material was peripheral blood, obtained in a trial of Ad26.COV2.S vaccine versus placebo. CDR3 sequence reads: CASSLPGQNYGYTF. CDR3 bases: TGCGCCAGCAGCCTTCCGGGACAGAACTATGGCTACACCTTC.